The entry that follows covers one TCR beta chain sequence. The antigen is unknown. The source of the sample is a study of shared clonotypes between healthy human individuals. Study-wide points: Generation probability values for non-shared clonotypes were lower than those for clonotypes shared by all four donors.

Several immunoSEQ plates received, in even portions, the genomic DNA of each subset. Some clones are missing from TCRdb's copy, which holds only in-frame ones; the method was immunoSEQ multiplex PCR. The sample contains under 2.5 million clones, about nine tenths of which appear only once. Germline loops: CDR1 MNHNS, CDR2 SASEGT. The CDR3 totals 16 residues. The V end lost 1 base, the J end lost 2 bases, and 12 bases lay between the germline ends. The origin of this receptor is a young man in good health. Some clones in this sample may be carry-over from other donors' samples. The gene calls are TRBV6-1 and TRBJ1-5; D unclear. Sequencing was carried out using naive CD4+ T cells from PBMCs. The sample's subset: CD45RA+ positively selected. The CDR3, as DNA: TGTGCCAGCAGTGAAGACATAGCCGGGGGCAATCAGCCCCAGCATTTT. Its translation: CASSEDIAGGNQPQHF.